The 3 T cell receptor beta chains below come from one sample, sequenced in a study of shared clonotypes between healthy human individuals. The assay was immunoSEQ multiplex PCR, and TCRdb's table has in-frame clones only and misses some. The table shows approximately 340,000 clones, with about 70% occurring only once. Sequencing input: memory CD4+ T cells sorted from blood. Subset here: CD45RA-negative fraction. Receptors originate from a young man in good health.

The rearrangement joins TRBV11-2 to TRBJ1-4; TRBD1 might be the D (5 bases). The germline gives CDR1 SGHAT, CDR2 FQNNGV. Trimming shortened V by 5 bases and J by 5 bases, and 18 bases separated the two germline ends. There are 16 residues in the CDR3. CDR3 amino acids: CASSPSSVRGNEKLFF. The CDR3 nucleotides are TGTGCCAGCAGCCCCAGCTCAGTACGGGGGAATGAAAAACTGTTTTTT.

The rearrangement uses TRBV6-1 and TRBJ1-2; a weak D match, TRBD1 (6 bases). The CDR3 sequence is 14 residues long. Germline loops: CDR1 MNHNS, CDR2 SASEGT. CDR3 sequence: CVISPGAVNYGYTF. The CDR3 coding sequence is TGTGTCATATCGCCGGGGGCAGTAAACTATGGCTACACCTTC.

This chain links TRBV4-3 with TRBJ2-3; 8 nucleotides line up with TRBD2. V was pared by 1 base and J by 3 bases, with 3 bases of the junction left unmatched. Germline V CDR1 and CDR2: LGHNA, YSLEER. CDR3 length equals 15 residues. The CDR3 is CASSQAGGPTDTQYF. The CDR3, as DNA: TGCGCCAGCAGCCAAGCGGGAGGGCCGACAGATACGCAGTATTTT.